This T cell receptor (beta chain) appears in the sequencing data of a study of naive CD8 T cells in extremely preterm neonates. Findings of the study overall: Term neonates about 0.44%, young children 0.025% to 0.03%, adults 0.0075% to 0.01%; preterm neonates shared about 2.5%.

Without labor or membrane rupture, elective cesareans at roughly 37-42 weeks supplied term cord blood. Here immunoSEQ multiplex PCR was the method, and the copy in TCRdb shows in-frame clones only, minus some. The sample has about 4,900 clones, 97% seen once; the top ten hold approximately 0.49%. The sample holds one count of this clone. Its antigen is currently unknown. Sequences were obtained from naive CD8+ T cells from cord blood. The clonotype comes from a newborn in good health.

DNA of the CDR3: TGTGCCAGCAGTGAGAGTAGCGGGGGTATCTATGAGCAGTTCTTC. It is translated as CASSESSGGIYEQFF. V usage is TRBV2 and J usage is TRBJ2-1, with 9 bases aligning to TRBD2. Trimming took 3 bases from V and 8 from J; bases not matched to a gene: 8. Germline CDR1 reads SNHLY; CDR2 reads FYNNEI. This CDR3 comprises 15 residues.